A single sample is the source of the 10 T cell receptor beta chains below, sequenced in a study of regulatory and conventional T cells in RAG deficiency. Genomic DNA came from blood conventional CD4+ T cells gated CD25-low CD127-high. TCRdb's copy holds only in-frame clones and misses some; the assay was immunoSEQ multiplex PCR. The sample lists some 21,000 clones; around 95% were seen once. These data also formed part of another study, on regulatory T cells. That study adds: Amplification used 52 TRBV primers and 13 TRBJ primers.

The specimen sequenced was CD25- CD4+ T cells sorted from blood. These receptors came from a human donor in good health.

The V gene is TRBV5-1, the J gene TRBJ2-1; no firm D call. The germline V gene has CDR1 SGHRS and CDR2 YFSETQ. The length of the CDR3 is 14 residues. V lost 0 bases and J lost 5, with 9 bases in between. In DNA, the CDR3 is TGCGCCAGCAGCTTGGAGACACTCAACAATGAGCAGTTCTTC. It specifies CASSLETLNNEQFF.

The V gene is TRBV27, the J gene TRBJ1-3; D unclear. The CDR3 runs to 12 residues. Looked up from germline, CDR1 is MNHEY and CDR2 is SMNVEV (reference sequence). V was trimmed by 6 bases and J by 4 bases, leaving 7 bases between them. CDR3: CASRSQGNTIYF. In DNA form, the CDR3 reads TGTGCCAGCAGATCCCAGGGAAACACCATATATTTT.

The chain has TRBV29-1 and TRBJ1-2; D ambiguous. The CDR3 sequence is 11 residues long. CDR1 and CDR2 from the germline V gene are SQVTM and ANQGSEA. V lost 1 base and J lost 13, with 13 bases in between. CDR3 DNA sequence: TGCAGCGTTGAAGTGGGAGGACTATGCACCTTC. Translation: CSVEVGGLCTF. Full variable domain (remainder filled in from reference TRBV29-1 and TRBJ1-2): SAVISQKPSRDICQRGTSLTIQCQVDSQVTMMFWYRQQPGQSLTLIATANQGSEATYESGFVIDKFPISRPNLTFSTLTVSNMSPEDSSIYLCSVEVGGLCTFGSGTRLTVV.

The chain uses TRBV29-1 and TRBJ1-5; TRBD1 aligns across 11 bases. Germline CDR1 is SQVTM and CDR2 is ANQGSEA. The length of the CDR3 is 14 residues. V dropped 5 bases and J dropped 6; count of bases not matched to a gene: 6. The CDR3 sequence is CSVWDRGTGQPQHF. Written as DNA, the CDR3 is TGCAGCGTTTGGGACAGGGGGACGGGTCAGCCCCAGCATTTT.

The V call is TRBV29-1, the J call TRBJ1-5, with 8 bases matching TRBD1. CDR3 size: 15 residues. V lost 4 bases and J lost 1; bases outside the gene matches: 6. The V gene's germline CDR1 is SQVTM and CDR2 ANQGSEA. The CDR3 is CSVGPGTGSNQPQHF. In DNA, the CDR3 is TGCAGCGTTGGACCCGGGACAGGCAGCAATCAGCCCCAGCATTTT.

J is TRBJ2-1 and V is TRBV11-2, with TRBD1 matching 8 bases. The V gene's germline CDR1 is SGHAT and CDR2 FQNNGV. J gave up 0 bases and V 5 bases, and 6 bases lay outside the gene matches. The CDR3 is 16 residues long. CDR3 protein: CASSARTGISYNEQFF. The DNA of the CDR3 is TGTGCCAGCAGCGCCCGGACAGGGATCTCCTACAATGAGCAGTTCTTC.

V and J are TRBV10-2 and TRBJ2-1; TRBD1 aligns across 10 bases. Per germline, CDR1 WSHSY and CDR2 SAAADI. The CDR3 totals 16 residues. V dropped 3 bases and J dropped 7; count of bases not matched to a gene: 9. In DNA form, the CDR3 reads TGCGCCAGCAGTGAAGGGACAGGGGTAGGTCCGAATGAGCAGTTCTTC. This translates into CASSEGTGVGPNEQFF.

This clone was seen just once. The CDR3 DNA is TGTGCCAGCATGGGGACGGGGGGCCTCACAGATACGCAGTATTTT. It encodes CASMGTGGLTDTQYF. V and J are TRBV5-4 and TRBJ2-3; D is perhaps TRBD2 (7 bases). The length of the CDR3 is 15 residues. The ends were cut back, 6 bases at V and 2 bases at J, with 16 bases in the middle. Looked up from germline, CDR1 is SGHNT and CDR2 is YYREEE (reference sequence).

CDR3 sequence (DNA): TGTGCCAGCAGGTGGGGGGGCGCGGGGAGCAATCAGCCCCAGCATTTT. It translates to CASRWGGAGSNQPQHF. The chain uses TRBV28 and TRBJ1-5; D may be TRBD1 (6 bases). With 6 bases removed from V and 1 base from J, the gap between germline ends came to 16 bases. Germline CDR1 is MDHEN and CDR2 is SYDVKM. This CDR3 contains 16 residues.

The DNA for the CDR3 is TGCGCCAGCAGCCAAGAGGTCGGGCAGGGCCCTGAAGCTTTCTTT. Translated: CASSQEVGQGPEAFF. The rearrangement links TRBV4-3 to TRBJ1-1; a possible D gene is TRBD1 (5 bases). V lost 0 bases to trimming and J lost 6 bases, with 14 bases between them. The CDR3 has 15 amino acids. Germline CDR1 is LGHNA and CDR2 is YSLEER.